Below, 21 T cell receptor beta chains from the same sample are listed, as sequenced in a study of shared clonotypes between healthy human individuals. Sequenced by immunoSEQ multiplex PCR; TCRdb stores in-frame clones only, minus some. Here the sample spans 2 million to 2.5 million clones, approximately 95% being singletons. Source material: naive CD4+ T cells from PBMCs. The sample's subset: CD45RA+ positively selected. The receptor set was obtained from a man younger than 30 in good health. Some clones in this sample may be carry-over from other donors' samples.

V gene TRBV5-1 combines with J gene TRBJ2-3, with TRBD2 matching over 7 bases. With 4 bases clipped from V and 6 bases from J, the junction kept 14 bases outside the gene matches. The germline CDR1 and CDR2 sequences are SGHRS and YFSETQ. CDR3 length equals 16 residues. CDR3 DNA: TGCGCCAGCAGCCCGTCCCCGGCGGGGGTTTGGGATACGCAGTATTTT. Its protein is CASSPSPAGVWDTQYF.

In this sample, this clone turned up once. This chain connects TRBV28 to TRBJ1-3, with no clear D. CDR3 length: 14 amino acids. The ends were cut back, 1 base at V and 0 bases at J, with 4 bases in the middle. The germline gives CDR1 MDHEN, CDR2 SYDVKM. CDR3: CASSLYSSGNTIYF. The CDR3 coding sequence is TGTGCCAGCAGTTTATATAGCTCTGGAAACACCATATATTTT.

The DNA for the CDR3 is TGTGCCAGCAGCACTAACGGGGGCGGAGATACGCAGTATTTT. Its translation is CASSTNGGGDTQYF. The chain couples TRBV11-1 to TRBJ2-3; possibly TRBD1 or TRBD2 for D (6 bases each). V was shortened by 5 bases and J by 5 bases, with 14 bases between the two germline ends. Germline loops: CDR1 SGHAT, CDR2 FQDESV (reference sequence). The CDR3 consists of 14 residues.

The chain uses TRBV5-1 and TRBJ1-4, with a tentative D call TRBD1 (6 bases). With 4 bases removed from V and 1 base from J, the gap between germline ends came to 11 bases. This CDR3 has 15 amino acids. The germline CDR1 and CDR2 sequences are SGHRS and YFSETQ. CDR3 DNA: TGCGCCAGCAGCCCTGGAGGGGGAACTAATGAAAAACTGTTTTTT. It is translated as CASSPGGGTNEKLFF.

V gene TRBV5-1 combines with J gene TRBJ2-1; no firm D call. This CDR3 contains 12 residues. Germline V CDR1 and CDR2: SGHRS, YFSETQ. The V end was cut by 3 bases, the J end by 8 bases, with 9 bases between. CDR3 in amino acids: CASSSDRDEQFF. CDR3 DNA: TGCGCCAGCAGCTCCGACCGCGATGAGCAGTTCTTC.

CDR3: CASSEAGNEQYF. The DNA for the CDR3 is TGTGCCAGCAGTGAAGCGGGAAACGAGCAGTACTTC. V and J are TRBV2 and TRBJ2-7; D not certain. The V and J ends lost 0 bases and 5 bases respectively, with 5 bases between them. The germline CDR1 and CDR2 sequences are SNHLY and FYNNEI. The CDR3 covers 12 residues.

Comment on this clone: The sample has other DNA sequences that encode this CDR3 too. The DNA for the CDR3 is TGCGCCAGCAGCCAAGAAGGAGGCACAGATACGCAGTATTTT. Translating gives CASSQEGGTDTQYF. The chain carries TRBV4-1 and TRBJ2-3, with D unresolved. Germline V gives CDR1 MGHRA, CDR2 YSYEKL. The ends were cut back, 0 bases at V and 1 base at J, with 5 bases in the middle. CDR3 length: 14 amino acids.

This rearrangement joins TRBV5-1 to TRBJ1-3; no definite D call. The length of the CDR3 is 18 residues. Germline V gene sequence: CDR1 SGHRS, CDR2 YFSETQ. V lost 1 base, J lost 1 base, and 18 bases lay in between. The CDR3 DNA sequence: TGCGCCAGCAGCTTGTCGTCGGCTGCCTGGGGTTCTGGAAACACCATATATTTT. This encodes CASSLSSAAWGSGNTIYF.

The rearrangement joins TRBV4-2 to TRBJ2-3; D unresolved. The CDR3 has 18 residues. In germline, CDR1 is LGHNA, CDR2 YNFKEQ. Trimming left V 1 base short and J 2 bases short, with 19 bases between. CDR3 bases: TGTGCCAGCAGCCAAGGGGGTTCTCGAGACACCTACACAGATACGCAGTATTTT. This codes for CASSQGGSRDTYTDTQYF.

The V call is TRBV4-2, the J call TRBJ2-7; 11 bases fit TRBD1. Per the germline V gene, CDR1 is LGHNA and CDR2 is YNFKEQ. V shed 4 bases, J shed 3 bases, and the junction held 5 bases outside the gene matches. The CDR3 consists of 15 residues. The DNA of the CDR3 is TGTGCCAGCAGCCGTGAGGGACAGGGGGGCTACGAGCAGTACTTC. Protein: CASSREGQGGYEQYF.

The chain joins TRBV28 to TRBJ1-4; weak D call: TRBD1 (6 bases). The germline V and J ends were trimmed by 6 bases and 0 bases, with 23 bases remaining between them. The V gene's germline CDR1 is MDHEN and CDR2 SYDVKM. The CDR3 runs 19 residues. The CDR3 reads CASSDIFAQQGPTNEKLFF. Here the CDR3 DNA reads TGTGCCAGCAGCGATATTTTTGCCCAACAGGGCCCAACTAATGAAAAACTGTTTTTT.

The rearrangement links TRBV5-1 to TRBJ2-3, with D hard to call. The CDR3 loop spans 14 amino acids. Germline CDR1 SGHRS, CDR2 YFSETQ. Trimming left V 1 base short and J 6 bases short, with 12 bases between. As DNA, the CDR3 is TGCGCCAGCAGCTTGACTGGGCCCGCGGATACGCAGTATTTT. The encoded protein is CASSLTGPADTQYF.

The chain couples TRBV29-1 to TRBJ2-7; 10 positions match TRBD2. After removal of 0 bases from V and 1 base from J, the junction contained 3 bases not matched to a gene. The germline CDR1 and CDR2 sequences are SQVTM and ANQGSEA. The CDR3 consists of 15 residues. In nucleotides, the CDR3 is TGCAGCGTTGAAGAACTAGCGGGACCGTCCTACGAGCAGTACTTC. This gives the protein CSVEELAGPSYEQYF.

The rearrangement joins TRBV10-3 to TRBJ2-7; D possibly corresponds to TRBD2 (5 bases). V lost 6 bases and J 4 bases, leaving 16 bases between the germline ends. Germline-derived CDR1 and CDR2 are ENHRY and SYGVKD. There are 14 residues in the CDR3. The CDR3 spells CAIREDRALYEQYF. The CDR3 nucleotides read TGTGCCATCAGGGAGGACCGAGCATTATACGAGCAGTACTTC.

Points on this clone: The identical CDR3 is also encoded by other nucleotide sequences in the sample. V usage is TRBV10-3 and J usage is TRBJ2-1; the D gene is possibly TRBD1 (6 bases). V was cut by 4 bases and J by 4 bases, with 8 bases left in between. CDR3 length: 13 residues. Germline assignment: CDR1 ENHRY and CDR2 SYGVKD. In DNA form, the CDR3 reads TGTGCCATCAGTGGACAGGAATACAATGAGCAGTTCTTC. Residues: CAISGQEYNEQFF.

The table lists this clone with a count of one. The CDR3 DNA sequence: TGTGCCATCAGTGTTAGGCCCCGGGAGACCCAGTACTTC. Protein product: CAISVRPRETQYF. The rearrangement links TRBV10-3 to TRBJ2-5; D ambiguous. Trimming shortened V by 4 bases and J by 5 bases, and 11 bases separated the two germline ends. Per germline, CDR1 ENHRY and CDR2 SYGVKD. The CDR3 covers 13 residues.

The chain recombines TRBV27 with TRBJ2-7, with TRBD1 identical over 7 bases. The CDR3 is 17 residues long. The V and J ends lost 3 bases and 0 bases, in that order; junction bases with no gene match: 11. Per the germline V gene, CDR1 is MNHEY and CDR2 is SMNVEV (reference sequence). The CDR3 sequence: CASSFLTGNPSSYEQYF. Here the CDR3 DNA reads TGTGCCAGCAGTTTCCTGACAGGGAACCCTAGCTCCTACGAGCAGTACTTC.

The gene calls are TRBV7-2 and TRBJ2-3; D uncertain. This CDR3 contains 15 residues. Germline V gene lookup returns CDR1 SGHTA and CDR2 FQGNSA. V gave up 1 base and J gave up 2 bases, with 10 bases separating them. CDR3 region: CASSLDGPPTDTQYF. The CDR3 DNA reads TGTGCCAGCAGCTTAGACGGTCCCCCCACAGATACGCAGTATTTT.

V and J are TRBV10-3 and TRBJ1-5, with D unclear. V was trimmed by 3 bases and J by 0 bases, leaving 6 bases between them. Germline CDR1 and CDR2: ENHRY and SYGVKD. The CDR3 contains 14 residues. CDR3: CAISDKSSNQPQHF. CDR3 nucleotides: TGTGCCATCAGTGATAAAAGTAGCAATCAGCCCCAGCATTTT.

This clone was seen just once. The chain carries TRBV6-5 and TRBJ2-7; the D gene is possibly TRBD1 (6 bases). Trimming took 4 bases from V and 1 from J, leaving 11 bases between them. Germline V CDR1 and CDR2: MNHEY, SVGAGI. The CDR3 has 14 residues. The CDR3 loop reads CASSFDRRSYEQYF. In nucleotides, the CDR3 is TGTGCCAGCAGTTTCGACAGGAGGTCCTACGAGCAGTACTTC.

This chain connects TRBV5-8 to TRBJ2-1; TRBD2 matches 8 bases. CDR3 size: 16 residues. Germline V gives CDR1 SGHTS, CDR2 YDEGEE. V lost 1 base to trimming and J lost 4 bases; unmatched junction nucleotides: 7. Here the CDR3 DNA reads TGTGCCAGCAGCTTGAACGGGAGGGCGCGGTACAATGAGCAGTTCTTC. Protein product: CASSLNGRARYNEQFF.